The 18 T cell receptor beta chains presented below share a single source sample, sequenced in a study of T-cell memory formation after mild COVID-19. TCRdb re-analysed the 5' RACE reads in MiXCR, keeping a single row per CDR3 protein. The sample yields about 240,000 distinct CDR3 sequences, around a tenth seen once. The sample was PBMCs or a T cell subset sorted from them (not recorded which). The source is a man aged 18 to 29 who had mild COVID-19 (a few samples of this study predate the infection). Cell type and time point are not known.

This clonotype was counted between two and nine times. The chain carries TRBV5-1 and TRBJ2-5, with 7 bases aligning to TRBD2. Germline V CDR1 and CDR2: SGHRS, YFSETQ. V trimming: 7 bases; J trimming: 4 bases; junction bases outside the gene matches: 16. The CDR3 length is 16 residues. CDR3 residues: CASGRTVGGDRETQYF. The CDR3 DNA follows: TGCGCCAGCGGACGAACGGTGGGAGGGGATCGAGAGACCCAGTACTTC.

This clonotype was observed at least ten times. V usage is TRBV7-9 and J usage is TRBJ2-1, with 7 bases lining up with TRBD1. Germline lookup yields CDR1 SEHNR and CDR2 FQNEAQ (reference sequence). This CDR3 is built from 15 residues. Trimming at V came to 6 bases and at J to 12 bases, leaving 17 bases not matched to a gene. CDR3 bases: TGTGCCAGCAGTTTTACCGGCGACAAACAGGGGAGGCAGTTCTTC. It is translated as CASSFTGDKQGRQFF.

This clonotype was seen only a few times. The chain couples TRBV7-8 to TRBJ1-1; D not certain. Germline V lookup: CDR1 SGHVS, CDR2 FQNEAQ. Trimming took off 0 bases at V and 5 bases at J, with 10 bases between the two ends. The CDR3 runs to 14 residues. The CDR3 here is CASSLADALTEAFF. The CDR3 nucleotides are TGTGCCAGCAGCTTAGCGGACGCGTTGACTGAAGCTTTCTTT.

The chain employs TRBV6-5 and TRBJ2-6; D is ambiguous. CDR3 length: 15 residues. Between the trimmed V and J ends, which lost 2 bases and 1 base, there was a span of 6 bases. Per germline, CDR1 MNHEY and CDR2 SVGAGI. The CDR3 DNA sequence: TGTGCCAGCAGTTACAGGCAATCTGGGGCCAACGTCCTGACTTTC. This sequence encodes CASSYRQSGANVLTF.

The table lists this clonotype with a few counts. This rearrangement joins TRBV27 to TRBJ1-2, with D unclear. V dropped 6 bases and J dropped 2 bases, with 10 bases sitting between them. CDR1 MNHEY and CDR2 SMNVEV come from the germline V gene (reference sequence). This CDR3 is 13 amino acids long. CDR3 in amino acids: CASRAGGNYGYTF. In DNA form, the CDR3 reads TGTGCCAGCAGAGCAGGTGGAAACTATGGCTACACCTTC.

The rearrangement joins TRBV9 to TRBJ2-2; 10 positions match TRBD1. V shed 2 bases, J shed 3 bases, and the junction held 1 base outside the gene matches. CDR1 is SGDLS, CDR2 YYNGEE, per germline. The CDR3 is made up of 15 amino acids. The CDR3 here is CASSVGQGYTGELFF. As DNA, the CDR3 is TGTGCCAGCAGCGTGGGACAGGGGTACACCGGGGAGCTGTTTTTT.

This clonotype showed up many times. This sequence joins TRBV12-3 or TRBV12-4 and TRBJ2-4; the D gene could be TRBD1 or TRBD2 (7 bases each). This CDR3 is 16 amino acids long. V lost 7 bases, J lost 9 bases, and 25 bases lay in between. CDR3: CASTQQGRGSYAIQYF. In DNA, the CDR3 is TGTGCCAGCACTCAACAGGGGAGGGGGAGTTATGCCATTCAGTACTTC.

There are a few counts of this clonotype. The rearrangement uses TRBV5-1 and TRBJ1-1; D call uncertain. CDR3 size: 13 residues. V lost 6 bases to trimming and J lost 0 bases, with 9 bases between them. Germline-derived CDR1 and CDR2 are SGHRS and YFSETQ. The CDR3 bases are TGCGCCAGCACCCAAGGCATGAACACTGAAGCTTTCTTT. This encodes CASTQGMNTEAFF. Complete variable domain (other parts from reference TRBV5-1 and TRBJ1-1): KAGVTQTPRYLIKTRGQQVTLSCSPISGHRSVSWYQQTPGQGLQFLFEYFSETQRNKGNFPGRFSGRQFSNSRSEMNVSTLELGDSALYLCASTQGMNTEAFFGQGTRLTVV.

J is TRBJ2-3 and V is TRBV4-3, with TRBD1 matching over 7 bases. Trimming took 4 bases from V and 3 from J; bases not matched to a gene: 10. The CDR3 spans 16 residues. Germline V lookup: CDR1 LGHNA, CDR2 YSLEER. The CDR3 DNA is TGCGCCAGCAGCCGACAGGGTGCGACCGTAACAGATACGCAGTATTTT. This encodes CASSRQGATVTDTQYF.

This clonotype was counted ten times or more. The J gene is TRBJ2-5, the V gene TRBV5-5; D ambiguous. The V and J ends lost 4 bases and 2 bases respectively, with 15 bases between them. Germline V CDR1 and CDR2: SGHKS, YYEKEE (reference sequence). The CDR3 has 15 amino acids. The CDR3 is CASSTYTVGQETQYF. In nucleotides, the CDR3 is TGTGCCAGCAGCACATACACGGTGGGGCAAGAGACCCAGTACTTC. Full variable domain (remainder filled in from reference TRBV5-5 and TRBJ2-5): DAGVTQSPTHLIKTRGQQVTLRCSPISGHKSVSWYQQVLGQGPQFIFQYYEKEERGRGNFPDRFSARQFPNYSSELNVNALLLGDSALYLCASSTYTVGQETQYFGPGTRLLVL.

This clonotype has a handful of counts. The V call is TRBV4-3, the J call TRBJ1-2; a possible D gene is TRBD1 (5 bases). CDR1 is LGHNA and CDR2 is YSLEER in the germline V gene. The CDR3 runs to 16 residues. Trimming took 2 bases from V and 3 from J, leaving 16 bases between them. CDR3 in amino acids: CASSQRTQTGYYGYTF. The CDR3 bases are TGCGCCAGCAGCCAAAGGACACAAACTGGATACTATGGCTACACCTTC.

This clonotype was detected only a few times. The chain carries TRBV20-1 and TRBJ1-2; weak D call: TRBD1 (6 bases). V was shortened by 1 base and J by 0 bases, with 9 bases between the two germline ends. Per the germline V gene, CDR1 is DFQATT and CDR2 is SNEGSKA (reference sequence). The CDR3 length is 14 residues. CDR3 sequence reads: CSARGQVSNYGYTF. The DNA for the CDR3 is TGCAGTGCTAGAGGACAGGTCTCTAACTATGGCTACACCTTC.

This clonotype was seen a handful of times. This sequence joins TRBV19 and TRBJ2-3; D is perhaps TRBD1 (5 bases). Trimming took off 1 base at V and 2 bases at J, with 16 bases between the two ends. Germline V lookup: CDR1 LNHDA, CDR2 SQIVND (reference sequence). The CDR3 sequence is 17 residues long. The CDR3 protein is CASSIVMGPDHTDTQYF. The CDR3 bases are TGTGCCAGTAGTATAGTTATGGGGCCAGACCACACAGATACGCAGTATTTT.

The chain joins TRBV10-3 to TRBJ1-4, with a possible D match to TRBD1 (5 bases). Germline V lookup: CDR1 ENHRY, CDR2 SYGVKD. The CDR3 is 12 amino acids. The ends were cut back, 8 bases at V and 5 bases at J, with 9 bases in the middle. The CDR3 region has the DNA TGTGCCATCGGGGCAAGAAATGAAAAACTGTTTTTT. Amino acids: CAIGARNEKLFF.

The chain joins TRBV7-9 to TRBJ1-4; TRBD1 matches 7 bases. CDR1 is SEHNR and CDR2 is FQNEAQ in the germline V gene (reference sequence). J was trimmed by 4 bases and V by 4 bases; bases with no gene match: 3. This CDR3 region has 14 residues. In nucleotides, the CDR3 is TGTGCCAGCAGCTCCAGACAGGGTAATGAAAAACTGTTTTTT. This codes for CASSSRQGNEKLFF.

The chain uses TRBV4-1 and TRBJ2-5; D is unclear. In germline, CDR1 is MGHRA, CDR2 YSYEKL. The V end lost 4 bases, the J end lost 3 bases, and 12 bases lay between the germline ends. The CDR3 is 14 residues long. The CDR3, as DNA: TGCGCCAGCAGCCGCGCCCAAGCAGAAGAGACCCAGTACTTC. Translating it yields CASSRAQAEETQYF.

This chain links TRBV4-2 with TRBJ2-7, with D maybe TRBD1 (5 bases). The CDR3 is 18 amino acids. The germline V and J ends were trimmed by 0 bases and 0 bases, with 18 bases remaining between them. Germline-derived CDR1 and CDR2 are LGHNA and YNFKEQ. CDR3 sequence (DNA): TGTGCCAGCAGCCAAGATCTGGGGCGGCAGGGCGGCTCCTACGAGCAGTACTTC. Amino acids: CASSQDLGRQGGSYEQYF.

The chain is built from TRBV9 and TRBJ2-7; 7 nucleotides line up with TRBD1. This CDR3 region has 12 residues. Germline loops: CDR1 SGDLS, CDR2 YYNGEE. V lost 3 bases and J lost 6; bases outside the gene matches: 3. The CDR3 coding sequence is TGTGCCAGCAGCGCAGACAGGGCCGAGCAGTACGTC. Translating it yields CASSADRAEQYV.